These T cell receptor beta chains were read from a single sample in a study of T-cell reconstitution after alpha-beta-depleted transplantation in children. Each CDR3 protein gets one entry after TCRdb re-called the PCR reads with MiXCR. In the table there are about 440,000 distinct CDR3 sequences, 43% of which are singletons. Sequencing was performed on PBMCs, taken before TCRalphabeta/CD19-depleted stem cell transplant. Receptor source: a girl aged 2 to 9 with aplastic anemia, due to receive a stem cell transplant. The conserved cysteine and the conserved F or W are not part of the CDR3 here.

v_call,cdr3_aa
TRBV4-1,ASSQGSRWGRNTEAF
TRBV2,ASSGQAHNEQF
TRBV5-1,ASSYTGGSGQPQH
TRBV28,ASSYGEDYGYT
TRBV20-1,SALQAGSDYNEQF
TRBV2,ASTLDRGSYEQY
TRBV20-1,SARDSGLYNEQF
TRBV30,AWTGGETQY
TRBV7-9,ASSSTKFAYEQY
TRBV29-1,SVGGTSTSTDTQY
TRBV6-1,ASSATQGSGANVLT
TRBV7-3,ASSPLSGGRYNEQF
TRBV12-3/TRBV12-4,ASSLTNSFEQY
TRBV5-1,ASSFRGTSREQY
TRBV7-9,AAANDVSANTGELF
TRBV6-5,ASSYSWTGGYEQY
TRBV18,SSSPGQEHVDTQY
TRBV12-3/TRBV12-4,ASSWDSLTNTIY
TRBV20-1,SAREGTSASYGDTQY
TRBV10-3,AISVGTSLGNEQF
TRBV6-5,ASSYYSGTSTDTQY
TRBV28,ASSPQGFPTDTQY
TRBV12-3/TRBV12-4,ASSSVGQGGSPLH
TRBV7-6,ASSLGGAGNLNQPQH
TRBV20-1,SARDGGGSYTGELF
TRBV4-1,ASSQKIGGWTQY
TRBV7-2,ASSRTKDTQY
TRBV20-1,SATRGNEQY
TRBV9,ASSVGGEDTQY
TRBV10-3,AISEKVQTRYEQY
TRBV7-2,ASSLGTGGGETQY
TRBV7-3,ASKHGAGDNEQF
TRBV20-1,SAREPGRGQPQH
TRBV20-1,SAAGLATSKNIQY
TRBV5-1,ASSLKGEPIEQF
TRBV13,ASSFTGTARETQY
TRBV20-1,SARDRVVSGASSYNEQF
TRBV7-7,ASSPTSVGGELF
TRBV12-3/TRBV12-4,ATGRQGVPNEQF
TRBV6-2/TRBV6-3,ASSYSNGIQDEQY
TRBV4-3,ASSQAWDNQETQY